Shown below are 19 T cell receptor beta chains from a single sample sequenced in a study of blood T cells in healthy people across ages. Together with a sample-barcoded 5' primer, a J-beta primer mix was included in a second PCR lasting about 7 to 11 cycles. Each CDR3 protein gets one entry after TCRdb re-called the 5' RACE reads with MiXCR. This table holds approximately 1.5 million distinct CDR3 sequences, about 32% found once. The sample comprised blood. All receptors derive from a woman in her thirties in good health.

This clonotype appeared once. This chain links TRBV4-2 with TRBJ1-1, with unresolved D. The CDR3 runs to 17 residues. Germline-derived CDR1 and CDR2 are LGHNA and YNFKEQ. Trimming cost V 0 bases and J 2 bases, with 16 bases left between them. In DNA form, the CDR3 reads TGTGCCAGCAGCCAAGATTTTACGGAGCACATTAACACTGAAGCTTTCTTT. Amino acids: CASSQDFTEHINTEAFF.

The genes are TRBV7-3 and TRBJ1-4; maybe TRBD1 (5 bases). The CDR3 has 13 residues. CDR1 and CDR2 (germline): SGHTA, FQGTGA. Trimming cost V 5 bases and J 12 bases, with 16 bases left between them. The CDR3: CASSRGGGSELFF. CDR3 sequence (DNA): TGTGCCAGCAGCCGCGGCGGGGGGAGTGAACTGTTTTTT.

The chain links TRBV24-1 to TRBJ1-1; TRBD1 aligns across 12 bases. The CDR3 is 15 residues long. The ends lost 3 bases at V and 4 bases at J; junction bases unmatched: 2. Germline V lookup: CDR1 KGHDR, CDR2 SFDVKD. CDR3 coding DNA: TGTGCCACCAGTGATGGGACAGGGGGCGGCACTGAAGCTTTCTTT. It translates to CATSDGTGGGTEAFF.

V usage is TRBV2 and J usage is TRBJ2-7, with TRBD2 matching over 7 bases. The CDR3 is 14 residues long. Germline values: CDR1 SNHLY, CDR2 FYNNEI. V shed 8 bases, J shed 3 bases, and the junction held 10 bases outside the gene matches. The CDR3 DNA reads as TGTGCCAGCGTACGTGGACTAGGTGACTACGAGCAGTACTTC. It yields the protein CASVRGLGDYEQYF.

This clonotype was observed a few times. The rearrangement links TRBV12-3 or TRBV12-4 to TRBJ1-5; no clear D gene. The CDR3 is made up of 12 amino acids. The V end lost 3 bases, the J end lost 7 bases, and 7 bases lay between the germline ends. The CDR3 here is CASSFVDQPQHF. Here the CDR3 DNA reads TGTGCCAGCAGTTTCGTGGACCAGCCCCAGCATTTT.

As to this clonotype: A much bigger clone sits one base away, suggesting this may be a read error. The chain employs TRBV2 and TRBJ2-1; no firm D call. The CDR3 extends over 11 amino acids. The V end lost 8 bases, the J end lost 10 bases, and 12 bases lay between the germline ends. Germline V gene data show CDR1 as SNHLY and CDR2 as FYNNEI. CDR3 sequence: CASCLRNEQFF. The CDR3 DNA follows: TGTGCCAGCTGCCTAAGGAACGAGCAGTTCTTC.

This clonotype occurred once. The CDR3: CASSQDVDRSTDTQYF. CDR3 nucleotides: TGCGCCAGCAGCCAAGATGTGGACAGGAGCACAGATACGCAGTATTTT. V and J are TRBV4-1 and TRBJ2-3; TRBD1 aligns across 7 bases. J gave up 0 bases and V 0 bases, and 3 bases lay outside the gene matches. The CDR3 is 16 amino acids. Germline V gene sequence: CDR1 MGHRA, CDR2 YSYEKL.

This clonotype showed up just a few times. This sequence joins TRBV5-1 and TRBJ1-6; D is ambiguous. The germline V gene encodes CDR1 SGHRS and CDR2 YFSETQ. V lost 7 bases and J 0 bases, leaving 8 bases between the germline ends. The CDR3 totals 14 residues. The CDR3 protein is CASQAGSYNSPLHF. The CDR3 nucleotides are TGCGCCAGCCAAGCTGGCTCCTATAATTCACCCCTCCACTTT.

The genes are TRBV5-1 and TRBJ1-2; 9 bases fit TRBD1. In germline, CDR1 is SGHRS, CDR2 YFSETQ. With V trimmed by 5 bases and J by 4 bases, 6 bases remained unmatched. This CDR3 comprises 14 residues. The CDR3 DNA reads TGCGCCAGCAGACCCGGGACAGGGTCCTATGGCTACACCTTC. It translates to CASRPGTGSYGYTF.

The chain recombines TRBV5-6 with TRBJ1-1; 7 nucleotides line up with TRBD1. The CDR3 extends over 14 amino acids. Looked up from germline, CDR1 is SGHDT and CDR2 is YYEEEE. Trimming took 4 bases from V and 6 from J; bases not matched to a gene: 9. The CDR3 DNA sequence: TGTGCCAGCAGCAGGATGACAGGGATCCCTGAAGCTTTCTTT. Translating it yields CASSRMTGIPEAFF.

This clonotype was seen more than once but under ten times. The rearrangement uses TRBV24-1 and TRBJ2-2, with 7 bases fitting TRBD1. This CDR3 spans 14 amino acids. CDR1 is KGHDR, CDR2 SFDVKD, per germline. Unmatched junction bases numbered 6, after V lost 10 bases and J lost 2 bases. CDR3 DNA sequence: TGTGCCACAGGACAGGCCCTAAACACCGGGGAGCTGTTTTTT. It yields the protein CATGQALNTGELFF.

The chain employs TRBV7-9 and TRBJ2-1, with TRBD2 identical over 7 bases. The germline gives CDR1 SEHNR, CDR2 FQNEAQ (reference sequence). The CDR3 runs to 16 residues. Trimming removed 6 bases from V and 5 bases from J; junction bases left unmatched: 13. The CDR3 is CASSGGLTGSDNEQFF. The CDR3, as DNA: TGTGCCAGCAGTGGGGGACTAACGGGGTCCGACAATGAGCAGTTCTTC. Together with reference TRBV7-9 and TRBJ2-1, the CDR3 gives the full variable domain: DTGVSQNPRHKITKRGQNVTFRCDPISEHNRLYWYRQTLGQGPEFLTYFQNEAQLEKSRLLSDRFSAERPKGSFSTLEIQRTEQGDSAMYLCASSGGLTGSDNEQFFGPGTRLTVL.

The CDR3 sequence is CASNPGQGGNEQFF. Here the CDR3 DNA reads TGTGCCAGCAATCCGGGGCAGGGAGGCAATGAGCAGTTCTTC. The gene calls are TRBV6-5 and TRBJ2-1; possibly TRBD2 for D (6 bases). The CDR3 is 14 amino acids. Germline V gene sequence: CDR1 MNHEY, CDR2 SVGAGI. Trimming stripped 7 bases from V and 6 bases from J, with 16 bases between.

The chain is built from TRBV3-1 and TRBJ2-2; D might be TRBD2 (5 bases). CDR3 length equals 19 residues. CDR1 is LGHDT, CDR2 YNNKEL, per germline (reference sequence). Trimming stripped 1 base from V and 4 bases from J, with 22 bases between. CDR3 protein: CASSQGVSDWEMGTGELFF. CDR3 nucleotide sequence: TGTGCCAGCAGCCAAGGAGTGAGTGATTGGGAGATGGGCACCGGGGAGCTGTTTTTT.

The chain recombines TRBV10-2 with TRBJ2-7; D is possibly TRBD1 or TRBD2 (5 bases each). The CDR3 is made up of 14 amino acids. The V and J ends lost 6 bases and 0 bases respectively, with 12 bases between them. CDR1 and CDR2 from the germline V gene are WSHSY and SAAADI. This CDR3 reads CASRGDLTSYEQYF. CDR3 nucleotide sequence: TGCGCCAGCAGGGGGGATCTGACCTCCTACGAGCAGTACTTC.

The chain has TRBV27 and TRBJ2-2, with D tentatively TRBD1 or TRBD2 (5 bases each). Germline lookup yields CDR1 MNHEY and CDR2 SMNVEV (reference sequence). V dropped 6 bases and J dropped 4 bases, with 21 bases sitting between them. The CDR3 runs to 17 residues. CDR3 region: CASRIILGAHSTGELFF. The CDR3 coding sequence is TGTGCCAGCAGGATCATACTAGGGGCCCATAGCACCGGGGAGCTGTTTTTT.

J is TRBJ2-3 and V is TRBV5-1, with D tentatively TRBD2 (6 bases). The CDR3 totals 16 residues. The V gene's germline CDR1 is SGHRS and CDR2 YFSETQ. V lost 4 bases and J lost 2, with 17 bases in between. This chain's CDR3 is CASSPVGAGNTDTQYF. The CDR3 nucleotides read TGCGCCAGCAGCCCAGTAGGGGCGGGAAACACAGATACGCAGTATTTT.

The sample holds a few counts of this clonotype. CDR3 residues: CALAGLYEQYF. CDR3 nucleotides: TGTGCCTTAGCGGGACTGTACGAGCAGTACTTC. The V call is TRBV30, the J call TRBJ2-7; 8 bases align to TRBD2. This CDR3 contains 11 residues. Trimming cost V 7 bases and J 4 bases; bases outside gene matches: 3. Germline CDR1 GTSNPN, CDR2 SVGIG (reference sequence). Using reference TRBV30 and TRBJ2-7 for the parts outside the CDR3, the full variable domain is SQTIHQWPATLVQPVGSPLSLECTVEGTSNPNLYWYRQAAGRGLQLLFYSVGIGQISSEVPQNLSASRPQDRQFILSSKKLLLSDSGFYLCALAGLYEQYFGPGTRLTVT.

This clonotype was seen a handful of times. Possible read error: a much larger clone is one base away. This rearrangement joins TRBV20-1 to TRBJ1-4, with D tentatively TRBD1 (5 bases). The CDR3 is 16 residues long. The germline gives CDR1 DFQATT, CDR2 SNEGSKA (reference sequence). Trimming took off 5 bases at V and 8 bases at J, with 24 bases between the two ends. This CDR3 is CSAFTLRQRKGEKLFF. Here the CDR3 DNA reads TGCAGTGCTTTCACCCTCAGACAGCGAAAAGGGGAAAAACTGTTTTTT.